Below, one TCR beta chain is given with its context. Its antigen is still unknown. No much larger clone exists at a distance of one base, and base qualities are not known. This sample is drawn from a study of shared clonotypes between healthy human individuals (dated by TCRdb to 2020 to 2022). In terms of the full investigation: The cohort comprised a couple of women and a few men aged 18 to 49 years. Different laboratories and diverse techniques were used to prepare libraries and sequence TCR repertoires, to increase sequencing depth and limit assay-specific biases. Leukapheresis yielded between about 0.94 and 8.9 billion PBMCs per donor. For each donor, CD4 naive and CD4 memory were each given three plates, CD8 naive was given two plates, and CD8 memory was given one plate. To estimate repertoire size and how much clonotypes are shared between individuals, the study performed deep sequencing of blood TCR repertoires from about 5 healthy adults.

Trimming leaves V shorter by 7 bases and J shorter by 0 bases, with the junction holding 12 bases beyond the gene matches. There are 18 amino acids in the CDR3, from cysteine to phenylalanine inclusive. The sequence is cut down to CDR3 DNA, 54 bases in frame from base 1. CDR1 and CDR2 were assigned from the germline V gene (reference sequence) as MNHEY and SMNVEV. CD8 naive samples were obtained by positive selection for CCR7 among CD45RO-negative cells, yielding a CD45RA+CCR7+ population from which TemRA cells were excluded. The donors were healthy, HIV-negative adults with no recently reported acute infections or vaccinations. Every donor was a Caucasian adult living in Nashville, Tennessee, USA. After blood collection by leukapheresis, PBMCs were isolated using Ficoll-Histopaque density gradient centrifugation and then cryopreserved in the vapor phase of liquid nitrogen. Analytical flow cytometry was used to check the purity and quantity of every magnetically sorted T cell population. Genomic DNA was isolated from each sorted fraction and quantified by UV absorbance on a Nanodrop 2000c.

Paper-wide results and their limitations: Compared with non-shared clonotypes, the clonotypes found in all four sorted-subset donors had higher generation probabilities. Even with the large sequencing depth, rarefaction of the sorted-subset datasets indicated that sequencing was incomplete. Pairwise subsampling led to the expectation that sequencing depth would affect the degree of clonotype sharing among donors. Larger estimated clonotype richness was generally found for naive subsets than for memory subsets. Sharing across several donors was observed for about 5% of naive CD4, 3% to 3.5% of naive CD8, 2% to 2.5% of memory CD4, and around 0.4% of memory CD8 clonotypes. Sampling was restricted to blood, and TCR repertoires in tissues likely differ from the TCR repertoires found in blood. The genetic and exposure-history diversity represented was limited by the small number of donors.

TCR CDR3 regions were amplified from genomic DNA by multiplex PCR using the deep immunoSEQ assay. For each cell subset, the extracted genomic DNA was distributed evenly across all wells of several immunoSEQ 96-well plates, and each plate served as one replicate. Each replicate PCR for sorted subsets received about 200 ng genomic DNA, equal to roughly 33,000 T cell genomes. The purified libraries were quantified using a Qubit 3.0 fluorometer, sized with a Bioanalyzer 2100, and then quantified again using the KAPA Library Quantification kit. Every immunoSEQ 96-well plate was sequenced on a dedicated single-read 150-cycle Illumina NextSeq 550 flow cell. The original pipeline was this. Because only junctional sequences without quality scores were contained in the immunoSEQ output, filtering matching that applied to full-length reads could not be performed. Sequences were annotated with PyIR, a Python wrapper for IgBLAST v1.9, using IMGT germline references to assign V/J genes and CDR3. Reads with weak V/J assignments (E-value above 1e-6), missing CDR3, stop codons, out-of-frame junctions, or ambiguous translated residues were removed. V3J clonotypes were defined as sequences sharing an identical inferred V gene, J gene, and CDR3 amino acid sequence. Percentage overlap between repertoires was computed as shared unique clonotypes divided by the size of the smaller repertoire. Repertoire richness was assessed with RTK rarefaction, the Chao1 estimator, and Recon v2.1 estimates of unobserved clonotypes. Generation probabilities were computed with OLGA for all TCRbeta clonotypes obtained by the gDNA method from several donors. In TCRdb, the immuneACCESS table is reduced to in-frame sequences with V and J assigned. These tables do not hold every clone; where another copy was compared, an unresolved V gene accounts for under half, and the others remain unexplained. The DNA was the basis for D and trimming; V, J and clone size are from that table. Counted in this sample were about 580,000 clones; roughly 98% of them appeared once. The ten most abundant clones make up 0.3% of the sample.

The sequence joins TRBV27 to TRBJ1-4, and TRBD1 aligns with 9 junction nucleotides. Sequenced input: naive CD8+ T cells sorted from blood. The sample's cell subset or site label, decoded: CD45RA+CCR7+. The sequence came from a young man in good health. The DNA reads as follows: TGTGCCAGCACTAGCCTAGGGACAGGGTATGCAACTAATGAAAAACTGTTTTTT. Translated, this gives CASTSLGTGYATNEKLFF.